This T cell receptor (beta chain) was sequenced during a study of regulatory T cells in long-lasting Graves disease. Study observations and caveats: Reduced TCR diversity was observed in persistent Graves' patients versus newly diagnosed patients. The study found TRBV28, TRBJ1-2 and TRBJ2-5 favored in persistent disease.

This clonotype was detected many times. What it recognizes is unknown. V was shortened by 5 bases and J by 5 bases, with 15 bases between the two germline ends. The CDR3 is 14 amino acids. The germline gives CDR1 MNHNS, CDR2 SASEGT. Relying on iRepertoire HTBI primers and Arm-PCR of CDR3 regions, the team built TCR beta libraries. In the original workflow: Looking across samples, the authors found under 75 TRBV and 14 to 15 TRBJ segments. MiXCR, run by TCRdb on the multiplex PCR reads, gives a single entry per CDR3 protein. The V and J calls and clone size are TCRdb's, not the authors'. The sample lists roughly 450,000 distinct CDR3 sequences; roughly 20% were seen once. The time point is: persistent/refractory GD, antithyroid drugs over 5 years with positive TRAb. Following extraction of RNA from PBMCs, that RNA was used to make the TCR library.

The chain links TRBV6-1 to TRBJ2-5, with D possibly TRBD1 on 6 matching bases. The sample was peripheral blood mononuclear cells (PBMCs), taken when the disease was refractory, from a patient treated with antithyroid drugs. The sequence was obtained from a female donor with Graves disease. The CDR3 sequence: CASSNQGLGETQYF. CDR3 coding DNA: TGTGCCAGCAGTAATCAGGGGCTTGGCGAGACCCAGTACTTC.